The T cell receptor beta chain under discussion was sequenced for a study of graft-versus-host responses after intestinal transplantation. Overall study: Uniformly, recipients were administered anti-thymocyte globulin induction with subsequent tacrolimus and steroids for around 3 years.

A remark on this clone: The antigen remains undetermined.

General observations from the study: Investigators detected GvH clones in recipient marrow, with some emerging earlier in ileum or blood.

The protocol was immunoSEQ multiplex PCR, while the TCRdb copy is restricted to in-frame clones and leaves out a portion. Altogether about 120,000 clones are present, approximately 96% being singletons, with the ten largest covering around 3%. Sequencing was performed on unstimulated CD8+ T cells sorted from spleen or lymph node cells, taken before intestinal transplant. The sequence came from a human donor who received an intestinal transplant.

CDR3 loop: CASSILAGARYEQYF. The DNA of the CDR3 is TGTGCCAGTAGTATACTAGCGGGAGCTCGCTACGAGCAGTACTTC. The chain carries TRBV19 and TRBJ2-7; 10 positions agree with TRBD2. The CDR3 totals 15 residues. Germline V gene data show CDR1 as LNHDA and CDR2 as SQIVND (reference sequence). Unmatched junction bases numbered 4, after V lost 2 bases and J lost 3 bases.